The T cell receptor beta chain under discussion was sequenced for a study of neoadjuvant anti-PD-1 for oral cavity cancer. The overall study: Non-progressing patients received a fourth nivolumab dose near day 43, then surgery on days 50-56. Study results and caveats: With a few patients per group, TCR findings need larger cohorts.

A remark on this clone: Its matching antigen is unknown.

The protocol was immunoSEQ multiplex PCR, while the TCRdb copy is restricted to in-frame clones and leaves out a portion. The data contain about 5,000 clones, around half of them seen just once; the ten biggest clones take up 6% to 9%. The V segment lost 4 bases and the J segment 5 bases; nucleotides outside the gene matches: 15. Germline V gives CDR1 SGHNT, CDR2 YYREEE (reference sequence). This CDR3 spans 17 amino acids. Time point meaning: after neoadjuvant nivolumab, at surgical resection. Cohort: HPV-negative, locally advanced oral cavity squamous cell carcinoma patients. Sample: tumor tissue, taken after nivolumab (anti-PD-1) treatment. The chain recombines TRBV5-4 with TRBJ2-5, with 9 positions matching TRBD1. This TCR came from a person aged 35-79 years with oral cavity squamous cell carcinoma. DNA for the CDR3: TGTGCCAGCAGCACCCCGCGTCTGGGGACAGGGTGGGAGACCCAGTACTTC. This codes for CASSTPRLGTGWETQYF.